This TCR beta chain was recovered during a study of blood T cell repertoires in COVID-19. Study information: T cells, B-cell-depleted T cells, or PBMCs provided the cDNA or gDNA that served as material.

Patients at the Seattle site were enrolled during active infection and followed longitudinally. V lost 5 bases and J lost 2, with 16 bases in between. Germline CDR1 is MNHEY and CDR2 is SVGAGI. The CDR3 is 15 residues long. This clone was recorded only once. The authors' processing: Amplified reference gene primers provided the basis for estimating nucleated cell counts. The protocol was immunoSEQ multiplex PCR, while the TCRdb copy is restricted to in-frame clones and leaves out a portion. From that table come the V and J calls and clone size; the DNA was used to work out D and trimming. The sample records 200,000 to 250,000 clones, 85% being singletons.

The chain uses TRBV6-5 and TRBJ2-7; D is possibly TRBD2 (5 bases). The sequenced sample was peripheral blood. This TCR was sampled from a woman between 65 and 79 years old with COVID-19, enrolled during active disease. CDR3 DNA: TGTGCCAGCAGTCTCCTGGGCGGGTCTACCTACGAGCAGTACTTC. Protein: CASSLLGGSTYEQYF.